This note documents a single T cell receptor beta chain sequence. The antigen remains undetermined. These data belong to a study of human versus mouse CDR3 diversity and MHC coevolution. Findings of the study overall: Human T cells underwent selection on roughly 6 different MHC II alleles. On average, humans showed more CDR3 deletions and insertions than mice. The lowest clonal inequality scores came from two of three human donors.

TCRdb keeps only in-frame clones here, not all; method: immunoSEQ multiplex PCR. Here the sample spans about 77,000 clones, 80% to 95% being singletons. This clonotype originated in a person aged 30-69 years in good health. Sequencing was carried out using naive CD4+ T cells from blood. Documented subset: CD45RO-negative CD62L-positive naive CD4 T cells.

In nucleotides, the CDR3 is TGTGCCAGCAGTGCGGGACAGGGGAGTGAAAAACTGTTTTTT. The encoded protein is CASSAGQGSEKLFF. The rearrangement joins TRBV28 to TRBJ1-4; 10 bases line up with TRBD1. Germline V lookup: CDR1 MDHEN, CDR2 SYDVKM. The CDR3 is made up of 14 amino acids. V gave up 5 bases and J gave up 7 bases; unmatched junction bases: 4.